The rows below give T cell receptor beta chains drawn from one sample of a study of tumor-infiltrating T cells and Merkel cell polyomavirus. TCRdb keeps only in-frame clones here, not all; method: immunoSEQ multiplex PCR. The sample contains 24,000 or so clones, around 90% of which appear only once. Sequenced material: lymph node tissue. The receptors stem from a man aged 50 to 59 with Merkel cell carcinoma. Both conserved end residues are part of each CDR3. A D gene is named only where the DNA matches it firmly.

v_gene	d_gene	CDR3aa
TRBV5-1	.	CASSLEDIPYEQYF
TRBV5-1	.	CASSDLGEQYF
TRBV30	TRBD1	CAWSAGQGRSPLHF
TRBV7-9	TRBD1	CASSRDRWGEKLFF
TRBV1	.	CTLIPGGLTSTDTQYF
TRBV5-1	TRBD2	CASSLVPAGGPGNEQFF
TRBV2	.	CASSPGVVAQYF
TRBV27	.	CASSLFGRGFNEQFF
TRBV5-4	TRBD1	CASSLPGQGRGNYGYTF
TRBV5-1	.	CASSNYGGTNEKLFF
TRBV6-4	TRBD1	CAGSPRDRVHYGYTF
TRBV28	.	CASSLLDGAYEQYF